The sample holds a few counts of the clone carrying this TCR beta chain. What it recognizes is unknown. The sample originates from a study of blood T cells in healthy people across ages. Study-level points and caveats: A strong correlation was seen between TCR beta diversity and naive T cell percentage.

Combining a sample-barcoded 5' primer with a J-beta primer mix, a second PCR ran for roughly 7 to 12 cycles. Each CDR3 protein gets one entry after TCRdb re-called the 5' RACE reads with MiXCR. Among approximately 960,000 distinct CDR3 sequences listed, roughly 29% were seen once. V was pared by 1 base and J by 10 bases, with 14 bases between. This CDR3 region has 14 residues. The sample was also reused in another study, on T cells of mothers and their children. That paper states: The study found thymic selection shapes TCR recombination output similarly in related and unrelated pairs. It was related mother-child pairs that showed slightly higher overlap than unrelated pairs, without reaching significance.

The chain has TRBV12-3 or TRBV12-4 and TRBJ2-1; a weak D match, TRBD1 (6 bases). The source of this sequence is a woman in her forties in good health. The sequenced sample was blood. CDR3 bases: TGTGCCAGCAGTTTAGTTGACAGGCCCGCAGAGCAGTTCTTC. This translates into CASSLVDRPAEQFF.